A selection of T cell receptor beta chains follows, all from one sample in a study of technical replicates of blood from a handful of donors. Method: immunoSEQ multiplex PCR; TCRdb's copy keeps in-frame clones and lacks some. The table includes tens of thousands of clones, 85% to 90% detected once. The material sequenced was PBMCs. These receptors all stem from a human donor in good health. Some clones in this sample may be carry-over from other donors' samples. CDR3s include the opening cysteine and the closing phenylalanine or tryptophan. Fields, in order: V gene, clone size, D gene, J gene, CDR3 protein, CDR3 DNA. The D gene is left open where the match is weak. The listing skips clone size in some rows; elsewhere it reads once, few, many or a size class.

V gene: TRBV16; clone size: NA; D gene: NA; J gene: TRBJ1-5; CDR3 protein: CASSHTQGNGYQPQHF; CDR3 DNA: TGTGCCAGCAGCCATACCCAGGGAAATGGATATCAGCCCCAGCATTTT
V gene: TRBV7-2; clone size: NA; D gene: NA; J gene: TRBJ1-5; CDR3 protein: CASSLGRSGVHQPQHF; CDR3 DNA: TGTGCCAGCAGCTTAGGTCGCTCAGGGGTCCATCAGCCCCAGCATTTT
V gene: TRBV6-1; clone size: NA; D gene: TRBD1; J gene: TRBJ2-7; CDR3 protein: CASRGGDRVDEQYF; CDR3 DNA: TGTGCCAGCAGAGGGGGGGACAGGGTCGACGAGCAGTACTTC
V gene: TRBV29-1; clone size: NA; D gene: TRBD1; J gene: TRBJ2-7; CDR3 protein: CSVPVGQGSYEQYF; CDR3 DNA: TGCAGCGTGCCCGTTGGACAGGGGAGCTACGAGCAGTACTTC
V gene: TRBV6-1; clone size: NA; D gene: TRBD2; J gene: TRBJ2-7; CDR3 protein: CASSAQVVLAGYEQYF; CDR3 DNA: TGTGCCAGCAGTGCCCAGGTGGTGCTAGCGGGCTACGAGCAGTACTTC
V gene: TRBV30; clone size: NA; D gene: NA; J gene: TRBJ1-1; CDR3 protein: CAWAGVGNTEAFF; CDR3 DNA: TGTGCCTGGGCGGGGGTCGGGAACACTGAAGCTTTCTTT
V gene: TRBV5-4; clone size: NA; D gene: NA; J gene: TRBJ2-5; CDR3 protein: CASSSGDYHKETQYF; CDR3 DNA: TGTGCCAGCAGCTCTGGCGACTACCATAAAGAGACCCAGTACTTC
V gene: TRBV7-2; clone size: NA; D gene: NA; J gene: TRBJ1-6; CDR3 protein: CASSLRRGRNSPLHF; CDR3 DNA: TGTGCCAGCAGTCTGAGACGTGGGAGAAATTCACCCCTCCACTTT
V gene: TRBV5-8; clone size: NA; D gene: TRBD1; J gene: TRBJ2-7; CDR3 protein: CASSFRDRGVLQYF; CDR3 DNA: TGTGCCAGCAGCTTCCGGGACAGGGGAGTCCTGCAGTACTTC
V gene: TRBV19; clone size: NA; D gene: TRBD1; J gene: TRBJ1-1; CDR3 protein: CASQGGLSAFF; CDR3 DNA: TGTGCCAGTCAGGGGGGCCTTTCAGCTTTCTTT
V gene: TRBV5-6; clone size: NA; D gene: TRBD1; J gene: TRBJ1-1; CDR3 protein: CASSWDGRGLMNTEAFF; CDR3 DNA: TGTGCCAGCAGCTGGGATGGCAGGGGGCTCATGAACACTGAAGCTTTCTTT
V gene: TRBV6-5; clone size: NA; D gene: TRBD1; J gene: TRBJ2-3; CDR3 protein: CASSYRTGGTDTQYF; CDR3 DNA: TGTGCCAGCAGTTACAGGACAGGGGGCACAGATACGCAGTATTTT
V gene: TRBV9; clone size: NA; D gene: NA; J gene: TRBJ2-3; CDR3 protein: CASSVVPSTDTQYF; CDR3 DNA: TGTGCCAGCAGCGTAGTTCCTAGCACAGATACGCAGTATTTT
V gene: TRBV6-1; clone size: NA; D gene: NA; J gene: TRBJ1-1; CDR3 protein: CASSVTRRGTEAFF; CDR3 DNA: TGTGCCAGCAGTGTGACAAGACGTGGCACTGAAGCTTTCTTT
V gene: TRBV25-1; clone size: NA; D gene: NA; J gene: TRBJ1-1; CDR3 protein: CASSPFQASQAFF; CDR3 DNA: TGTGCCAGCTCCCCATTCCAAGCAAGCCAAGCTTTCTTT
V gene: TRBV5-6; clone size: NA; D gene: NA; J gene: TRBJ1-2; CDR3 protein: CASSLRAGSRYGYTF; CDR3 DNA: TGTGCCAGCAGCTTGAGGGCAGGGTCTCGGTATGGCTACACCTTC
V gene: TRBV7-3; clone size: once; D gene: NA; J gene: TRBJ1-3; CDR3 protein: CASSLGGYSGNTIYF; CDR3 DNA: TGTGCCAGCAGCTTAGGGGGGTACTCTGGAAACACCATATATTTT
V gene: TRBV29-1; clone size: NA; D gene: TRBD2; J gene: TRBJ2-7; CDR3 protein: CSVEGGGSTYEQYF; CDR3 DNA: TGCAGCGTTGAGGGCGGCGGGAGCACCTACGAGCAGTACTTC
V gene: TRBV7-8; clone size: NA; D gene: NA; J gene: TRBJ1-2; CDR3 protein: CASSRGRGSGYTF; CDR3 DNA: TGTGCCAGCAGCCGCGGGAGGGGGTCTGGCTACACCTTC
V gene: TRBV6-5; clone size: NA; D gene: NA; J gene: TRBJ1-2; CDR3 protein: CASRTDGGYGGYTF; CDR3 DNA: TGTGCCAGCAGAACCGACGGGGGGTATGGAGGCTACACCTTC
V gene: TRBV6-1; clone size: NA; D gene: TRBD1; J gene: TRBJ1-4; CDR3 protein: CASSPGGYEKLFF; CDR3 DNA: TGTGCCAGCAGTCCAGGGGGGTACGAAAAACTGTTTTTT
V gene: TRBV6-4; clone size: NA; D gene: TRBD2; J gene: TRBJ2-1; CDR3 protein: CASSDSGLAGPNEQFF; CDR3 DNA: TGTGCCAGCAGTGACTCGGGGCTAGCGGGTCCCAATGAGCAGTTCTTC
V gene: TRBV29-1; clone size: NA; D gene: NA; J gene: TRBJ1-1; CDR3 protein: CSVEDRYTEAFF; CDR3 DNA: TGCAGCGTTGAAGATCGGTATACTGAAGCTTTCTTT
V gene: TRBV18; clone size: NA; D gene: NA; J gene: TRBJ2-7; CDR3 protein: CASSKEKDRLSYEQYF; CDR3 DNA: TGTGCCAGCTCAAAAGAGAAGGATAGACTCTCCTACGAGCAGTACTTC
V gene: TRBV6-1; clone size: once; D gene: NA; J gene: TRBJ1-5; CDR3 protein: CASSPTGPNQPQHF; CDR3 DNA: TGTGCCAGCAGTCCGACAGGCCCAAATCAGCCCCAGCATTTT
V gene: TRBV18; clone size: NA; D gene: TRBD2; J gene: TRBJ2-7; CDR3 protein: CASSQGTSGSGQHEQYF; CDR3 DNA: TGTGCCAGCTCACAAGGGACTAGCGGGAGCGGTCAGCACGAGCAGTACTTC
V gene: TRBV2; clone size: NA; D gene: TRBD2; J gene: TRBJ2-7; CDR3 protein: CASSAPRESDEQYF; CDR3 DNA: TGTGCCAGCAGTGCCCCGCGGGAGTCCGACGAGCAGTACTTC
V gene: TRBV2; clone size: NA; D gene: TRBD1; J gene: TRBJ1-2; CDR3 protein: CASSPGQGTYGYTF; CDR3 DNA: TGTGCCAGCAGTCCGGGACAGGGTACCTATGGCTACACCTTC
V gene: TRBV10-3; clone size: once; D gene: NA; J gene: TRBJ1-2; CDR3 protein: CAISVKGREGGYTF; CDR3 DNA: TGTGCCATCAGTGTGAAGGGCAGGGAGGGCGGCTACACCTTC
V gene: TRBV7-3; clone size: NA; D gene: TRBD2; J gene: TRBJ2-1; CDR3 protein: CASSPSWTSRNEQFF; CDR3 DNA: TGTGCCAGCAGCCCCTCCTGGACTAGCAGGAATGAGCAGTTCTTC
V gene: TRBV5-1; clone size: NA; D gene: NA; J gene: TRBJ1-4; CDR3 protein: CASGNGGNEKLFF; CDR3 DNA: TGCGCCAGCGGCAACGGAGGTAATGAAAAACTGTTTTTT
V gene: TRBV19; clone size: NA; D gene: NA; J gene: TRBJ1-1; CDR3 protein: CASSTITVMNTEAFF; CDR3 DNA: TGTGCCAGTAGTACCATTACAGTTATGAACACTGAAGCTTTCTTT
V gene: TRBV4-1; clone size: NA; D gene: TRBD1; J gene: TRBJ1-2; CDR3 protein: CASSLGQGGGYTF; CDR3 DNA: TGCGCCAGCAGCCTGGGACAGGGAGGTGGCTACACCTTC
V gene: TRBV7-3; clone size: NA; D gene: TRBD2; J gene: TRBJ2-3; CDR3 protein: CASSLTSADTQYF; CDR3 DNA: TGTGCCAGCAGTCTGACTAGCGCAGATACGCAGTATTTT
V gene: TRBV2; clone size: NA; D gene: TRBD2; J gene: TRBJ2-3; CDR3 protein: CASSEALEFRYSGGKSTDTQYF; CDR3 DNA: TGTGCCAGCAGTGAAGCGCTTGAATTTCGCTATAGCGGGGGGAAAAGCACAGATACGCAGTATTTT
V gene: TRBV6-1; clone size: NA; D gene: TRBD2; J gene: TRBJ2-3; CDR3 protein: CASGPGTSGSDTQYF; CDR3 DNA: TGTGCCAGCGGTCCCGGGACTAGTGGCTCAGATACGCAGTATTTT
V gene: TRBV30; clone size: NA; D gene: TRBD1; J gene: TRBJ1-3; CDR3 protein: CAWSAGTGINTIYF; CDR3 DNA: TGTGCCTGGAGTGCGGGGACAGGGATTAACACCATATATTTT
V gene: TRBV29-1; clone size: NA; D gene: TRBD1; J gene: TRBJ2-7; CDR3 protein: CSAGQGGYEQYF; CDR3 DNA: TGCAGCGCTGGACAGGGCGGGTACGAGCAGTACTTC
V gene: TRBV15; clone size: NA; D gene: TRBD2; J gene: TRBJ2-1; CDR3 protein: CATSNGTSGYNEQFF; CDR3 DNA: TGTGCCACCAGCAACGGGACTAGCGGTTACAATGAGCAGTTCTTC
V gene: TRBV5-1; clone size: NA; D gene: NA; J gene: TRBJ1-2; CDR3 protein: CASSLDDSNYGYTF; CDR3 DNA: TGCGCCAGCAGCTTGGACGACAGTAACTATGGCTACACCTTC
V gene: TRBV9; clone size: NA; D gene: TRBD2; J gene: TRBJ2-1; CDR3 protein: CASSVALGSGSYNEQFF; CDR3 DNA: TGTGCCAGCAGCGTCGCCCTGGGTAGCGGGAGCTACAATGAGCAGTTCTTC
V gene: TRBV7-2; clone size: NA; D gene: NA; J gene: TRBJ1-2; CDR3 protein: CASSLIKGDYGYTF; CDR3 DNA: TGTGCCAGCAGCTTAATTAAAGGGGACTATGGCTACACCTTC
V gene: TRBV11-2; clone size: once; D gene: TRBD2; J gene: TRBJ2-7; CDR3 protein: CASSLEASGTYEQYF; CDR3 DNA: TGTGCCAGCAGCTTAGAGGCTAGCGGAACCTACGAGCAGTACTTC
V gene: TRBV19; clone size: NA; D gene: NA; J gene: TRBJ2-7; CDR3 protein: CASSMEAAGHEQYF; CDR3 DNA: TGTGCCAGTAGTATGGAAGCGGCAGGCCACGAGCAGTACTTC
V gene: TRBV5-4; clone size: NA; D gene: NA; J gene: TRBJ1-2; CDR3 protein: CASSPGEVSNYGYTF; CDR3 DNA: TGTGCCAGCAGCCCCGGGGAAGTCAGCAACTATGGCTACACCTTC
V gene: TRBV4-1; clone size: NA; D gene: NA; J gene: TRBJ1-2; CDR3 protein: CASSQELQGGYTF; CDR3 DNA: TGCGCCAGCAGCCAAGAACTGCAGGGTGGCTACACCTTC
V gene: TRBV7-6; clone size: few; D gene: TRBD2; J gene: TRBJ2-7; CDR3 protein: CASSPNSGGGPLEQYF; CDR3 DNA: TGTGCCAGCAGCCCCAACTCCGGGGGGGGGCCACTCGAGCAGTACTTC
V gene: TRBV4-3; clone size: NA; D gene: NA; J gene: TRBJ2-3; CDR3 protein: CASSQGRLRQSTDTQYF; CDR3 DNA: TGCGCCAGCAGCCAAGGCCGCCTTCGACAGAGCACAGATACGCAGTATTTT
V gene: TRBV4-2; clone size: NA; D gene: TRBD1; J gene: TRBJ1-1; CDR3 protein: CASSQDYGTGDLSDTEAFF; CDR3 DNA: TGTGCCAGCAGCCAAGATTACGGGACAGGGGATTTATCGGACACTGAAGCTTTCTTT
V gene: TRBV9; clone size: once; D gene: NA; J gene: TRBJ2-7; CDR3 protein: CASSPRDSQSSHEQYF; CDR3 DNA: TGTGCCAGCAGCCCAAGGGACTCGCAGAGCTCCCACGAGCAGTACTTC
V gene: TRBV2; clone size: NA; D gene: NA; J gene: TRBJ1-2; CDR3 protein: CASTQQGSYYGYTF; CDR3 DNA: TGTGCCAGCACCCAGCAGGGCTCCTACTATGGCTACACCTTC
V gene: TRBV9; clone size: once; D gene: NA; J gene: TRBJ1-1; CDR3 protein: CASTAGGGYTEAFF; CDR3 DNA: TGTGCCAGCACCGCGGGGGGGGGCTACACTGAAGCTTTCTTT
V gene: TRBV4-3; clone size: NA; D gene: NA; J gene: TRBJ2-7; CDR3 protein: CASSQENTRSEQYF; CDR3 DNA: TGCGCCAGCAGCCAGGAAAATACGCGGAGCGAGCAGTACTTC
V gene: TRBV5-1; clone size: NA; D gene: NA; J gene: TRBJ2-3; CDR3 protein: CASSPGVAQRTDTQYF; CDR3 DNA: TGCGCCAGCAGCCCAGGGGTAGCGCAACGCACAGATACGCAGTATTTT
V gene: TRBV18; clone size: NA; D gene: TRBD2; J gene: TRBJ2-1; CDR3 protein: CASSPRLAGGIGEQFF; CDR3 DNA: TGTGCCAGCTCGCCTCGACTAGCGGGGGGAATCGGTGAGCAGTTCTTC